Listed below are T cell receptor beta chains from one sample, sequenced in a study of T cells in Graves' hyperthyroidism and ophthalmopathy. TCRdb re-analysed the multiplex PCR reads in MiXCR, keeping a single row per CDR3 protein. Among hundreds of thousands of distinct CDR3 sequences listed, roughly 15% were seen once. Input material: blood. The receptors shown here come from a man between 18 and 29 years old with Graves' ophthalmopathy. CDR3s include the opening cysteine and the closing phenylalanine or tryptophan. D genes are given only for firm matches. Not every row has a clone size; where given, it reads once, few, many or a size class.

v_call,d_call,j_call,clone_size,cdr3_nt,cdr3_aa
TRBV10-3,-,TRBJ2-1,many,TGTGCCATCAGTGATGTAGGAGTTCATGAGCAGTTCTTC,CAISDVGVHEQFF
TRBV6-1,-,TRBJ2-7,-,TGTGCCAGCAACGAAAACAGGGTAGGGGAGCAGTACTTC,CASNENRVGEQYF
TRBV5-1,TRBD2,TRBJ2-3,many,TGCGCCAGCGGGTACCCTAGCGGGGGGACAGATACGCAGTATTTT,CASGYPSGGTDTQYF
TRBV18,-,TRBJ1-2,-,TGTGCCAGCTCTTTCGTAGGCCACAGGGTCGATGGCTACACCTTC,CASSFVGHRVDGYTF
TRBV5-1,-,TRBJ1-1,once,TGCGCCAGCAGGGAAGTACGGGACACTAACATGAACACTGAAGCTTTCTTT,CASREVRDTNMNTEAFF
TRBV11-1,TRBD2,TRBJ2-3,many,TGTGCCAGCAGCACTAGCGGTGACACAGATACGCAGTATTTT,CASSTSGDTDTQYF
TRBV12-3/TRBV12-4,-,TRBJ2-3,many,TGTGCCAGCAGTCAGCCGCTCTATACGCAGTATTTT,CASSQPLYTQYF
TRBV20-1,TRBD1,TRBJ1-1,many,TGCAGTGCTAGAGACACCGGGACAGGGGGCACTGAAGCTTTCTTT,CSARDTGTGGTEAFF
TRBV3-1,-,TRBJ1-2,many,TGTGCCAGCAGCCAAGAAGGAGGCGGCTACACCTTC,CASSQEGGGYTF
TRBV29-1,-,TRBJ1-2,few,TGCAGCGTTGAGGGACAACTGTATGGCTACACCTTC,CSVEGQLYGYTF
TRBV19,-,TRBJ1-2,many,TGTGCCAGTAGTGTGGACCGAGAAAGTTTCTATGGCTACACCTTC,CASSVDRESFYGYTF
TRBV6-1,-,TRBJ2-5,few,TGTGCCAGCAGTCCCGGTAGGCAGACCCAGTACTTC,CASSPGRQTQYF
TRBV20-1,TRBD2,TRBJ2-1,-,TGCAGTGCTAGAGCTCGCAGGGTACCGGGGGGGCTAAATGAGCAGTTCTTC,CSARARRVPGGLNEQFF
TRBV4-1,-,TRBJ2-3,-,TGCGCCAGCAGCCAAGTCCGTCTGGATACGCAGTATTTT,CASSQVRLDTQYF
TRBV6-6,-,TRBJ2-1,many,TGTGCCAGCAGTTACTCGATATTCCATGAGCAGTTCTTC,CASSYSIFHEQFF
TRBV7-9,-,TRBJ1-1,many,TGTGCCAGCAGCCGCTCTGGACAGAATGAAGCTTTCTTT,CASSRSGQNEAFF
TRBV12-3/TRBV12-4,-,TRBJ1-2,many,TGTGCCAGCAGTCCTAGAGGGAGTGTGGGGTATGGCTACACCTTC,CASSPRGSVGYGYTF
TRBV6-2/TRBV6-3,-,TRBJ2-5,-,TGTGCCGGCAGAGGGGCGGGAGAGACCCAGTACTTC,CAGRGAGETQYF
TRBV7-6,TRBD1,TRBJ1-1,few,TGTGCCAGCAGCGGAATGTTGGGCAGGGGGGGCATGAACACTGAAGCTTTCTTT,CASSGMLGRGGMNTEAFF
TRBV24-1,TRBD1,TRBJ2-3,many,TGTGCCACCAGTGGGACAGGTAATACAGATACGCAGTATTTT,CATSGTGNTDTQYF
TRBV12-3/TRBV12-4,-,TRBJ2-1,many,TGTGCCAGCAGCTCAGGTGGGAGTTCCTACAATGAGCAGTTCTTC,CASSSGGSSYNEQFF
TRBV24-1,-,TRBJ2-3,-,TGTGCCACCAGTGCCGGGAGCACAGATACGCAGTATTTT,CATSAGSTDTQYF
TRBV10-3,-,TRBJ1-2,many,TGTGCCATCAGTGAGACCCCTGAGGGCTATGGCTACACCTTC,CAISETPEGYGYTF